This record looks at one T cell receptor beta chain sequence and its context. Its antigen is currently unknown. These data originate in a study of blood T cells in healthy people across ages. Study-wide results and caveats: The study could not conclusively compare naive and antigen-experienced cells, given its unsorted PBMCs.

From germline, CDR1 is LGHNA and CDR2 YSLEER. This CDR3 has 16 residues. Trimming took 0 bases from V and 2 from J, leaving 13 bases between them. A second PCR of roughly 7 to 11 cycles used a sample-barcoded 5' primer and a J-beta primer mix. Tags on each cDNA molecule came from a template-switch adaptor with 12 random nucleotides. TCRdb independently ran MiXCR on the 5' RACE reads; one entry per CDR3 protein. The sample includes about 800,000 distinct CDR3 sequences, roughly 25% of them seen just once. Separately, the same data were catalogued under a study of T cells of mothers and their children. That report adds: A few mothers and their six children, all healthy Caucasians, donated. Related mother-child pairs shared marginally more repertoire than unrelated pairs, though not significantly.

Input material: blood. The clonotype originates from a boy aged 10-17 years in good health. The chain couples TRBV4-3 to TRBJ1-2; tentatively, D is TRBD1 (5 bases). CDR3 in amino acids: CASSQDPQGLNYGYTF. Written as DNA, the CDR3 is TGCGCCAGCAGCCAAGACCCTCAGGGACTCAACTATGGCTACACCTTC.